These 32 T cell receptor beta chains were sequenced from one sample in a study of graft-versus-host responses after intestinal transplantation (dated by TCRdb to the early 2020s). Libraries were built with the immunoSEQ multiplex PCR assay. TCRdb took over this immuneACCESS table, retaining in-frame rearrangements with V and J assigned. Such tables are incomplete; in checked studies, under half of the missing clones stem from an unresolved V gene, and the remainder is unexplained. Across this sample there are 90,000 to 120,000 clones, with about nine tenths seen only once. The top ten hold over 0.55% of the sample. The time point tag for this specimen amounts to: cells obtained before transplantation from donor or recipient. These TCRs are of unknown antigen specificity. Sequencing used unstimulated CD4+ T cells sorted from spleen or lymph node cells, obtained before transplant. The origin of the receptors is a human donor who was the organ donor for an intestinal transplant.

This clone was detected once. This chain connects TRBV18 to TRBJ1-2; D ambiguous. This CDR3 is 13 amino acids long. CDR1 is KGHSH, CDR2 LQKENI, per germline. V was cut by 5 bases and J by 1 base, with 8 bases left in between. The CDR3 here is CASSVDGNYGYTF. CDR3 bases: TGTGCCAGCTCAGTGGACGGTAACTATGGCTACACCTTC.

Concerning this clone itself: The same CDR3 can be traced to other DNA sequences in this sample. This chain connects TRBV5-6 to TRBJ1-2; the D is unclear. The V gene's germline CDR1 is SGHDT and CDR2 YYEEEE. The CDR3 is made up of 12 amino acids. V was trimmed by 4 bases and J by 4 bases, leaving 8 bases between them. The CDR3 DNA is TGTGCCAGCAGCCCAGGCAGCTATGGCTACACCTTC. Amino acid sequence: CASSPGSYGYTF.

The V and J genes are TRBV5-6 and TRBJ2-7; no reliable D call. CDR1 SGHDT and CDR2 YYEEEE come from the germline V gene. The germline V and J ends were trimmed by 2 bases and 2 bases, with 8 bases remaining between them. The CDR3 sequence is 13 residues long. CDR3 nucleotides: TGTGCCAGCAGCTTCTTTGTTACCTACGAGCAGTACTTC. Protein sequence: CASSFFVTYEQYF.

The rearrangement links TRBV5-1 to TRBJ2-2; D remains unclear. This CDR3 spans 15 amino acids. V was shortened by 0 bases and J by 5 bases, with 11 bases between the two germline ends. Germline CDR1 is SGHRS and CDR2 is YFSETQ. CDR3 in amino acids: CASSLVPAGTGELFF. CDR3 nucleotides: TGCGCCAGCAGCTTGGTCCCCGCCGGGACCGGGGAGCTGTTTTTT.

The rearrangement links TRBV18 to TRBJ2-2; 8 positions match TRBD2. Germline V gene lookup returns CDR1 KGHSH and CDR2 LQKENI. Trimming cost V 3 bases and J 5 bases; bases outside gene matches: 8. This CDR3 spans 16 amino acids. The CDR3 sequence: CASSPEPTGGTGELFF. The DNA of the CDR3 is TGTGCCAGCTCACCTGAACCGACGGGGGGGACCGGGGAGCTGTTTTTT.

This clone showed up just a few times. CDR3 DNA: TGTGCCAGCAGCCCAGCCACTAATGAAAAACTGTTTTTT. Its protein product is CASSPATNEKLFF. The V call is TRBV7-7, the J call TRBJ1-4; D gene unclear. This CDR3 region has 13 residues. Per the germline V gene, CDR1 is SSHAT and CDR2 is FNYEAQ (reference sequence). Deletions cut 5 bases from V and 2 bases from J, with 6 bases between.

The genes are TRBV5-1 and TRBJ1-1; D may be TRBD1 (6 bases). V dropped 3 bases and J dropped 7 bases, with 19 bases sitting between them. This CDR3 has 15 amino acids. The germline V gene has CDR1 SGHRS and CDR2 YFSETQ. CDR3 in amino acids: CASSSLQGGIDEAFF. The CDR3 bases are TGCGCCAGCAGCTCCCTACAGGGAGGTATCGATGAAGCTTTCTTT.

This sequence joins TRBV28 and TRBJ1-2; D is unresolved. Per germline, CDR1 MDHEN and CDR2 SYDVKM. V lost 3 bases and J 7 bases, leaving 9 bases between the germline ends. This CDR3 is built from 12 residues. Here the CDR3 reads CASSLKGSGYTF. As DNA, the CDR3 is TGTGCCAGCAGTTTGAAGGGAAGTGGCTACACCTTC.

This sequence joins TRBV9 and TRBJ1-2; D is undetermined. The V gene's germline CDR1 is SGDLS and CDR2 YYNGEE. The germline V and J ends were trimmed by 0 bases and 6 bases, with 6 bases remaining between them. CDR3 size: 12 residues. The CDR3 bases are TGTGCCAGCAGCGTAGATTTTAATGGCTACACCTTC. This codes for CASSVDFNGYTF.

The rearrangement links TRBV10-2 to TRBJ1-1; no reliable D call. Deletions cut 6 bases from V and 5 bases from J, with 16 bases between. The CDR3 is made up of 14 amino acids. Germline V gives CDR1 WSHSY, CDR2 SAAADI. CDR3 loop: CASRISGRRTEAFF. The DNA for the CDR3 is TGCGCCAGCAGAATCTCAGGTAGACGGACTGAAGCTTTCTTT.

The chain uses TRBV10-3 and TRBJ1-3, with 9 bases identical to TRBD1. Germline CDR1 reads ENHRY; CDR2 reads SYGVKD. The CDR3 contains 15 residues. After removal of 6 bases from V and 3 bases from J, the junction contained 6 bases not matched to a gene. The CDR3 spells CAISATGGSGNTIYF. The CDR3 DNA reads as TGTGCCATCAGCGCGACAGGGGGTAGTGGAAACACCATATATTTT.

The J gene is TRBJ1-4, the V gene TRBV11-3; TRBD1 aligns across 7 bases. The V gene's germline CDR1 is SGHNT and CDR2 YENEEA. The ends lost 1 base at V and 8 bases at J; junction bases unmatched: 1. This CDR3 has 13 residues. The CDR3 sequence: CASSLGTGEKLFF. CDR3 nucleotide sequence: TGTGCCAGCAGCTTAGGGACAGGCGAAAAACTGTTTTTT.

The gene calls are TRBV2 and TRBJ1-5; TRBD1 is a possible D gene (6 bases). The CDR3 contains 11 residues. Between the trimmed V and J ends, which lost 6 bases and 9 bases, there was a span of 9 bases. Germline V lookup: CDR1 SNHLY, CDR2 FYNNEI. The CDR3 loop reads CASRRGAPQHF. In DNA, the CDR3 is TGTGCCAGCAGAAGGGGGGCGCCCCAGCATTTT.

The rearrangement joins TRBV2 to TRBJ1-1; D is unresolved. The CDR3 has 13 residues. With 5 bases removed from V and 11 bases from J, the gap between germline ends came to 18 bases. The germline CDR1 and CDR2 sequences are SNHLY and FYNNEI. CDR3 in DNA: TGTGCCAGCAGTAGGGCGGTAACCGTGAGGGCTTTCTTT. Translating it yields CASSRAVTVRAFF.

The V call is TRBV9, the J call TRBJ2-5; TRBD1 agrees at 9 bases. This CDR3 contains 17 residues. Trimming removed 0 bases from V and 1 base from J; junction bases left unmatched: 7. Germline assignment: CDR1 SGDLS and CDR2 YYNGEE. The CDR3: CASSVATGGGFQETQYF. The CDR3 nucleotides read TGTGCCAGCAGCGTAGCGACAGGGGGAGGGTTCCAAGAGACCCAGTACTTC. The whole variable domain, filled in from reference TRBV9 and TRBJ2-5, reads DSGVTQTPKHLITATGQRVTLRCSPRSGDLSVYWYQQSLDQGLQFLIQYYNGEERAKGNILERFSAQQFPDLHSELNLSSLELGDSALYFCASSVATGGGFQETQYFGPGTRLLVL.

The chain carries TRBV11-2 and TRBJ2-1; D might be TRBD2 (6 bases). Germline assignment: CDR1 SGHAT and CDR2 FQNNGV. Trimming shortened V by 5 bases and J by 5 bases, and 22 bases separated the two germline ends. This CDR3 spans 17 amino acids. The CDR3 DNA is TGTGCCAGCAGCCCGCACCCGGGACTTCGGACAAACAATGAGCAGTTCTTC. Its protein product is CASSPHPGLRTNNEQFF.

This rearrangement joins TRBV5-1 to TRBJ1-6, with 8 positions matching TRBD1. Germline V gene sequence: CDR1 SGHRS, CDR2 YFSETQ. V lost 0 bases to trimming and J lost 10 bases; unmatched junction nucleotides: 15. The CDR3 runs to 18 residues. DNA for the CDR3: TGCGCCAGCAGCTTGGCTCCAGGGGGCTTGGCGTGGAGGTCACCCCTCCACTTT. Translating gives CASSLAPGGLAWRSPLHF.

The CDR3: CASSALGASGGTDTQYF. The CDR3 DNA sequence: TGTGCCAGCAGCGCTCTAGGAGCTAGCGGTGGCACAGATACGCAGTATTTT. J is TRBJ2-3 and V is TRBV9; TRBD2 aligns across 7 bases. The germline gives CDR1 SGDLS, CDR2 YYNGEE. V was pared by 3 bases and J by 1 base, with 11 bases of the junction left unmatched. The CDR3 has 17 amino acids.

This clone was seen a handful of times. The V gene is TRBV19, the J gene TRBJ1-4; the match to TRBD1 covers 8 bases. CDR3 length equals 16 residues. V dropped 6 bases and J dropped 0; count of bases not matched to a gene: 6. The V gene's germline CDR1 is LNHDA and CDR2 SQIVND (reference sequence). The DNA of the CDR3 is TGTGCCAGTAGAAAGGGGACAGGCGCAACTAATGAAAAACTGTTTTTT. The encoded protein is CASRKGTGATNEKLFF. The full variable domain, its missing parts supplied by reference TRBV19 and TRBJ1-4, is DGGITQSPKYLFRKEGQNVTLSCEQNLNHDAMYWYRQDPGQGLRLIYYSQIVNDFQKGDIAEGYSVSREKKESFPLTVTSAQKNPTAFYLCASRKGTGATNEKLFFGSGTQLSVL.

The chain joins TRBV30 to TRBJ1-6, with TRBD1 identical over 7 bases. The CDR3 consists of 15 residues. Germline V lookup: CDR1 GTSNPN, CDR2 SVGIG (reference sequence). Germline trimming cut 4 bases from V and 10 bases from J; bases unmatched to any gene: 13. In DNA, the CDR3 is TGTGCCTGGAACCTGATGACAGGGACGGGGTCACCCCTCCACTTT. It translates to CAWNLMTGTGSPLHF.

The count of this clone is one. The J gene is TRBJ1-2, the V gene TRBV2; D perhaps matches TRBD1 (6 bases). The V end lost 2 bases, the J end lost 5 bases, and 12 bases lay between the germline ends. CDR3 length: 14 amino acids. CDR1 and CDR2 from the germline V gene are SNHLY and FYNNEI. The CDR3 is CASSEQGRRYGYTF. The CDR3 nucleotides read TGTGCCAGCAGTGAACAGGGGCGACGGTATGGCTACACCTTC.

This chain uses TRBV10-3 with TRBJ2-5, with D possibly TRBD2 on 6 matching bases. CDR1 ENHRY and CDR2 SYGVKD come from the germline V gene. Trimming pared 3 bases from V and 7 bases from J, leaving 9 bases between. The CDR3 extends over 12 amino acids. The CDR3 nucleotides read TGTGCCATCAGTGAACTCGGGGGGACCCAGTACTTC. Its translation: CAISELGGTQYF.

V and J are TRBV5-4 and TRBJ2-3, with 11 positions matching TRBD2. V was pared by 0 bases and J by 0 bases, with 0 bases of the junction left unmatched. CDR3 length equals 16 residues. CDR1 is SGHNT and CDR2 is YYREEE in the germline V gene (reference sequence). The CDR3 DNA follows: TGTGCCAGCAGCTTGGGACTAGCGGGGAGCACAGATACGCAGTATTTT. This encodes CASSLGLAGSTDTQYF.

This clone was observed a few times. The chain recombines TRBV11-3 with TRBJ2-7, with D possibly matching TRBD1 (5 bases). CDR3 length: 16 residues. CDR1 and CDR2 from the germline V gene are SGHNT and YENEEA. V lost 3 bases and J lost 2, with 17 bases in between. The CDR3 nucleotides are TGTGCCAGCAGCTTCAAGGGGTCGGGTGCCCCCTACGAGCAGTACTTC. As protein: CASSFKGSGAPYEQYF. The full variable domain, rest sourced from reference TRBV11-3 and TRBJ2-7, is EAGVVQSPRYKIIEKKQPVAFWCNPISGHNTLYWYLQNLGQGPELLIRYENEEAVDDSQLPKDRFSAERLKGVDSTLKIQPAELGDSAVYLCASSFKGSGAPYEQYFGPGTRLTVT.

V gene TRBV6-6 combines with J gene TRBJ2-1; TRBD1 matches 9 bases. Germline values: CDR1 MNHNY, CDR2 SVGAGI (reference sequence). The CDR3 is 14 amino acids. V shed 6 bases, J shed 5 bases, and the junction held 5 bases outside the gene matches. The CDR3 coding sequence is TGTGCCAGCAGCGCGACAGGGGGGCACAATGAGCAGTTCTTC. Translating it yields CASSATGGHNEQFF.

This rearrangement joins TRBV28 to TRBJ2-7, with D unclear. V gave up 5 bases and J gave up 3 bases, with 8 bases separating them. There are 12 residues in the CDR3. The germline gives CDR1 MDHEN, CDR2 SYDVKM. This CDR3 is CASSRTVYEQYF. In DNA form, the CDR3 reads TGTGCCAGCAGTCGCACCGTCTACGAGCAGTACTTC.

The chain joins TRBV5-4 to TRBJ2-7, with 8 bases matching TRBD1. The CDR3 extends over 15 amino acids. V trimming: 3 bases; J trimming: 7 bases; junction bases outside the gene matches: 12. Germline V gene sequence: CDR1 SGHNT, CDR2 YYREEE (reference sequence). The CDR3 bases are TGTGCCAGCAGCTACCGGACAGGGCCCGAGGGAGAGCAGTACTTC. Protein product: CASSYRTGPEGEQYF. The full variable domain, with the rest looked up from reference TRBV5-4 and TRBJ2-7, is ETGVTQSPTHLIKTRGQQVTLRCSSQSGHNTVSWYQQALGQGPQFIFQYYREEENGRGNFPPRFSGLQFPNYSSELNVNALELDDSALYLCASSYRTGPEGEQYFGPGTRLTVT.

This chain joins TRBV5-6 and TRBJ2-7; TRBD2 matches 9 bases. Germline CDR1 and CDR2: SGHDT and YYEEEE. The length of the CDR3 is 13 residues. J lost 7 bases, V lost 7 bases, and 9 bases had no gene match. CDR3 amino acids: CASRGSGSGEQYF. In DNA, the CDR3 is TGTGCCAGCCGCGGTAGCGGGAGCGGTGAGCAGTACTTC.

This chain connects TRBV5-1 to TRBJ2-1; 12 bases are shared with TRBD2. After removal of 3 bases from V and 4 bases from J, the junction contained 8 bases not matched to a gene. Germline assignment: CDR1 SGHRS and CDR2 YFSETQ. This CDR3 is built from 17 residues. In DNA form, the CDR3 reads TGCGCCAGCAGCTCGACTAGCGGGGGACTCCAGTACAATGAGCAGTTCTTC. It is translated as CASSSTSGGLQYNEQFF.

The chain couples TRBV7-9 to TRBJ1-4; D gene unclear. Germline CDR1 reads SEHNR; CDR2 reads FQNEAQ (reference sequence). The CDR3 loop spans 13 amino acids. V was shortened by 1 base and J by 8 bases, with 8 bases between the two germline ends. CDR3 protein: CASSLVGYEKLFF. The DNA for the CDR3 is TGTGCCAGCAGCTTAGTAGGATACGAAAAACTGTTTTTT.

The rearrangement uses TRBV7-9 and TRBJ1-3; possible D gene TRBD1, 5 bases. CDR3 length: 15 amino acids. The germline V gene has CDR1 SEHNR and CDR2 FQNEAQ (reference sequence). V was clipped by 2 bases and J by 1 base, with 9 bases between them. The CDR3 loop reads CASSLRRVSGNTIYF. DNA of the CDR3: TGTGCCAGCAGCTTACGCAGGGTGTCTGGAAACACCATATATTTT.

The V call is TRBV29-1, the J call TRBJ2-7; 7 nucleotides align to TRBD2. V lost 4 bases to trimming and J lost 3 bases; unmatched junction nucleotides: 0. Germline CDR1 SQVTM, CDR2 ANQGSEA. CDR3 size: 11 residues. CDR3 coding DNA: TGCAGCGTTGCTAGCGGCTACGAGCAGTACTTC. This sequence encodes CSVASGYEQYF.